One and the same sample provided the 27 T cell receptor beta chains below, sequenced in a study of T cell repertoires in cytomegalovirus infection (dated by TCRdb to the late 2010s). The reads were generated on an Illumina HiSeq 1500. Using fastp trimming at Q25 and MiXCR clonotype assembly, TCRdb reanalyzed the public sequencing data and kept in-frame beta chains. Every entry covers one CDR3 protein and lists the most common genes and DNA from its rows. The sample table shows more than 65,000 distinct CDR3 sequences, and roughly half are seen once. Over 85% of the sample goes to the ten largest clones. These TCRs' antigens remain unknown. The label giving this sample's treatment or condition can be read as: in vitro stimulation with specific CMV peptide epitopes to enrich CMV-specific T cells. Sample: CD8+ T cells from cultured PBMCs, taken from culture after CMV antigen stimulation. The receptors come from a human donor in good health (CMV status not recorded). Some clones in this sample may be carry-over from other donors' samples.

Here the CDR3 reads CASSLASTSGGVDEQFF. DNA of the CDR3: TGTGCCAGCAGCTTAGCGTCTACTAGCGGGGGGGTCGATGAGCAGTTCTTC. The chain is built from TRBV7-2 and TRBJ2-1; 13 positions match TRBD2. The V gene's germline CDR1 is SGHTA and CDR2 FQGNSA. Germline trimming cut 0 bases from V and 8 bases from J; bases unmatched to any gene: 7. The CDR3 spans 17 residues.

The gene calls are TRBV2 and TRBJ2-7, with D unresolved. Germline CDR1 and CDR2: SNHLY and FYNNEI. With 7 bases removed from V and 2 bases from J, the gap between germline ends came to 12 bases. The CDR3 consists of 13 residues. In DNA, the CDR3 is TGTGCCAGCAAGGATCGATTAACCTACGAGCAGTACTTC. Translation: CASKDRLTYEQYF.

V and J are TRBV20-1 and TRBJ2-1; no firm D call. This CDR3 region has 12 residues. V was cut by 1 base and J by 7 bases, with 8 bases left in between. Germline CDR1 and CDR2: DFQATT and SNEGSKA (reference sequence). This CDR3 is CSARVTANEQFF. The CDR3 DNA is TGCAGTGCTAGAGTGACTGCGAATGAGCAGTTCTTC.

This clonotype was observed a handful of times. The chain couples TRBV6-6 to TRBJ2-2; 12 nucleotides match TRBD2. CDR3 length: 16 amino acids. In germline, CDR1 is MNHNY, CDR2 SVGAGI (reference sequence). J lost 6 bases, V lost 2 bases, and 4 bases had no gene match. The CDR3 region is CASSYRLAGAPGELFF. DNA of the CDR3: TGTGCCAGCAGTTACCGACTAGCGGGAGCCCCCGGGGAGCTGTTTTTT.

The genes are TRBV11-2 and TRBJ2-1, with D perhaps matching TRBD2 (5 bases). The CDR3 spans 12 residues. In germline, CDR1 is SGHAT, CDR2 FQNNGV. Trimming cost V 3 bases and J 8 bases, with 8 bases left between them. The DNA for the CDR3 is TGTGCCAGCAGCTTGGCGGGCTATGAGCAGTTCTTC. This translates into CASSLAGYEQFF.

This sequence joins TRBV7-9 and TRBJ2-5; D is perhaps TRBD2 (5 bases). The CDR3 is 16 amino acids. Looked up from germline, CDR1 is SEHNR and CDR2 is FQNEAQ (reference sequence). The germline V and J ends were trimmed by 3 bases and 1 base, with 15 bases remaining between them. The CDR3 DNA is TGTGCCAGCAGCTTGCCCCCAACTAGTTCCCAAGAGACCCAGTACTTC. It yields the protein CASSLPPTSSQETQYF.

V and J are TRBV12-3 or TRBV12-4 and TRBJ2-5; D gene uncertain. The germline V and J ends were trimmed by 5 bases and 1 base, with 14 bases remaining between them. The CDR3 extends over 15 amino acids. In DNA form, the CDR3 reads TGTGCCAGCAGTCCCCCGGCACAGAGCCAAGAGACCCAGTACTTC. Encoded protein: CASSPPAQSQETQYF.

V is TRBV5-1 and J is TRBJ1-5; D possibly corresponds to TRBD1 (5 bases). This CDR3 region has 15 residues. Germline V CDR1 and CDR2: SGHRS, YFSETQ. V was shortened by 1 base and J by 3 bases, with 11 bases between the two germline ends. The DNA of the CDR3 is TGCGCCAGCAGCTTGACGGGGGGGTTCAATCAGCCCCAGCATTTT. This gives the protein CASSLTGGFNQPQHF.

The rearrangement joins TRBV7-9 to TRBJ2-5; tentatively, D is TRBD1 (5 bases). Germline lookup yields CDR1 SEHNR and CDR2 FQNEAQ (reference sequence). The CDR3 has 14 residues. V was trimmed by 5 bases and J by 4 bases, leaving 14 bases between them. The chain's CDR3 is CASSKIGVGETQYF. CDR3 in DNA: TGTGCCAGCAGCAAGATAGGGGTTGGAGAGACCCAGTACTTC.

In its sample, this clonotype was seen a few times. The gene calls are TRBV19 and TRBJ2-5, with D unresolved. Germline V gene lookup returns CDR1 LNHDA and CDR2 SQIVND (reference sequence). This CDR3 contains 19 residues. Trimming stripped 2 bases from V and 3 bases from J, with 25 bases between. CDR3 protein: CASSIKSGFTARTKETQYF. CDR3 DNA: TGTGCCAGTAGTATAAAGTCCGGTTTCACAGCGAGGACCAAAGAGACCCAGTACTTC.

Only a few counts were recorded for this clonotype. The V and J genes are TRBV6-1 and TRBJ2-2; no reliable D call. Trimming cost V 8 bases and J 2 bases, with 6 bases left between them. The CDR3 spans 12 residues. Germline-derived CDR1 and CDR2 are MNHNS and SASEGT. CDR3 sequence reads: CASQTNTGELFF. The CDR3 bases are TGTGCCAGCCAAACCAACACCGGGGAGCTGTTTTTT.

On this clonotype: The missing conserved phenylalanine or tryptophan at the end of this CDR3 makes a read error likely. The chain uses TRBV6-2 or TRBV6-3 and TRBJ1-1; D gene unclear. The ends were cut back, 11 bases at V and 1 base at J, with 17 bases in the middle. This CDR3 is built from 14 residues. Germline V CDR1 and CDR2: MNHEY, SVGEGT. The CDR3 spells CAHSSPEPNTEAFL. Here the CDR3 DNA reads TGTGCCCACAGTTCCCCAGAACCGAACACTGAAGCTTTCTTA.

This clonotype came up a few times. V usage is TRBV19 and J usage is TRBJ2-1, with D perhaps TRBD2 (6 bases). There are 15 residues in the CDR3. Trimming took 8 bases from V and 8 from J, leaving 22 bases between them. The germline V gene encodes CDR1 LNHDA and CDR2 SQIVND (reference sequence). The CDR3 protein is CASLYSLGGIYEQFF. Written as DNA, the CDR3 is TGTGCCAGTCTCTACTCGCTGGGCGGGATCTATGAGCAGTTCTTC.

Comments on this clonotype: Relative to the germline gene, one junction end is altered; a read error may explain this. The V call is TRBV5-3, the J call TRBJ2-1; 8 positions agree with TRBD2. TRBV5-3 is flagged as an ORF with uncertain function. The CDR3 has 14 residues. In DNA, the CDR3 is TGTGCCAGCAGCTTTCCGGGGGGGCCGCGGGAGCAGTTCTTC. Its translation: CASSFPGGPREQFF.

Only one count was recorded for this clonotype. The V gene is TRBV28, the J gene TRBJ1-2, with D possibly being TRBD1 (6 bases). The germline V gene has CDR1 MDHEN and CDR2 SYDVKM. Deletions cut 5 bases from V and 0 bases from J, with 16 bases between. The CDR3 has 16 amino acids. CDR3 sequence reads: CASSHTRDTANYGYTF. The CDR3 DNA reads as TGTGCCAGCAGTCACACGCGGGACACAGCTAACTATGGCTACACCTTC.

The chain recombines TRBV30 with TRBJ2-7; perhaps D is TRBD1 or TRBD2 (5 bases each). The length of the CDR3 is 13 residues. V lost 5 bases and J 1 base, leaving 12 bases between the germline ends. Germline CDR1 reads GTSNPN; CDR2 reads SVGIG (reference sequence). The CDR3 DNA follows: TGTGCCTGGTGGGACGGCGCGTCCTACGAGCAGTACTTC. Its protein is CAWWDGASYEQYF.

The CDR3 here is CASSLMGSGANVLTF. The CDR3 DNA sequence: TGTGCCAGCAGCTTAATGGGCTCTGGGGCCAACGTCCTGACTTTC. V and J are TRBV7-3 and TRBJ2-6; D uncertain. V lost 1 base, J lost 0 bases, and 4 bases lay in between. CDR1 and CDR2 (germline): SGHTA, FQGTGA. The CDR3 loop spans 15 amino acids.

This clonotype was seen a handful of times. The V and J genes are TRBV12-3 or TRBV12-4 and TRBJ2-5; 12 bases map to TRBD1. After removal of 7 bases from V and 5 bases from J, the junction contained 17 bases not matched to a gene. This CDR3 is built from 18 residues. CDR3 loop: CASISSSGGTGGTETQYF. CDR3 DNA: TGTGCCAGCATTTCCTCTTCTGGGGGGACAGGGGGCACGGAGACCCAGTACTTC.

The J gene is TRBJ2-1, the V gene TRBV4-1, with TRBD2 matching over 11 bases. This CDR3 spans 16 amino acids. The ends lost 7 bases at V and 5 bases at J; junction bases unmatched: 10. Germline loops: CDR1 MGHRA, CDR2 YSYEKL. This chain's CDR3 is CASTSRLAGGDNEQFF. CDR3 bases: TGCGCCAGCACCTCGCGGCTAGCGGGAGGAGACAATGAGCAGTTCTTC.

The rearrangement links TRBV7-2 to TRBJ2-5, with TRBD2 matching over 7 bases. The CDR3 spans 12 residues. After removal of 8 bases from V and 5 bases from J, the junction contained 5 bases not matched to a gene. CDR1 and CDR2 (germline): SGHTA, FQGNSA. The CDR3 spells CASATRGETQYF. The CDR3, as DNA: TGTGCCAGCGCGACGCGGGGGGAGACCCAGTACTTC.

This chain links TRBV24-1 with TRBJ2-5; D is undetermined. CDR1 KGHDR and CDR2 SFDVKD come from the germline V gene. CDR3 length: 17 amino acids. Trimming stripped 1 base from V and 5 bases from J, with 19 bases between. CDR3 residues: CATSDFGGTSFGETQYF. The CDR3 nucleotides read TGTGCCACCAGTGATTTCGGTGGCACATCTTTCGGGGAGACCCAGTACTTC.

Only a few counts were recorded for this clonotype. CDR3 amino acids: CASSSSGSSYNEQFF. The CDR3 DNA reads as TGTGCCAGCAGTTCTAGCGGGAGCTCCTACAATGAGCAGTTCTTC. The chain combines TRBV27 with TRBJ2-1; 10 bases are shared with TRBD2. This CDR3 comprises 15 residues. The germline CDR1 and CDR2 sequences are MNHEY and SMNVEV (reference sequence). Trimming removed 4 bases from V and 0 bases from J; junction bases left unmatched: 0.

There are a few counts of this clonotype. The chain carries TRBV24-1 and TRBJ2-3, with D hard to call. V was trimmed by 0 bases and J by 6 bases, leaving 0 bases between them. Germline V gene sequence: CDR1 KGHDR, CDR2 SFDVKD. The CDR3 is 11 residues long. CDR3 sequence reads: CATSDLDTQYF. The CDR3 DNA reads as TGTGCCACCAGTGATTTGGATACGCAGTATTTT.

The rearrangement joins TRBV6-5 to TRBJ1-1; D perhaps matches TRBD1 (5 bases). V lost 8 bases to trimming and J lost 1 base, with 11 bases between them. The V gene's germline CDR1 is MNHEY and CDR2 SVGAGI. The CDR3 consists of 13 residues. CDR3 coding DNA: TGTGCCAGCGGACCTACAGGGAACACTGAAGCTTTCTTT. Translation gives CASGPTGNTEAFF.

This clonotype has just a few counts. This chain connects TRBV13 to TRBJ2-5, with 8 bases that match TRBD1. Trimming took 5 bases from V and 3 from J; bases not matched to a gene: 5. The CDR3 runs 14 residues. Germline CDR1 is PRHDT and CDR2 is FYEKMQ (reference sequence). The CDR3 sequence is CASSDQGAEETQYF. The CDR3 DNA reads as TGTGCCAGCAGCGACCAGGGGGCGGAAGAGACCCAGTACTTC.

V is TRBV11-2 and J is TRBJ2-7, with 7 bases lining up with TRBD2. CDR1 and CDR2 (germline): SGHAT, FQNNGV. Trimming at V came to 4 bases and at J to 3 bases, leaving 6 bases not matched to a gene. The CDR3 is 14 amino acids. The DNA of the CDR3 is TGTGCCAGCAGCTCTCGGACGGGGGGCTACGAGCAGTACTTC. Protein product: CASSSRTGGYEQYF.

J is TRBJ2-2 and V is TRBV27, with 14 bases lining up with TRBD2. V lost 3 bases, J lost 8 bases, and 2 bases stayed unmatched. This CDR3 has 15 residues. Germline V gene sequence: CDR1 MNHEY, CDR2 SMNVEV (reference sequence). The CDR3 loop reads CASSLGLAGEGELFF. The DNA of the CDR3 is TGTGCCAGCAGTTTGGGACTAGCGGGAGAAGGGGAGCTGTTTTTT.